This T cell receptor (beta chain) emerged from a study of shared clonotypes between healthy human individuals. The CDR3 has 14 amino acids. The germline V gene has CDR1 ENHRY and CDR2 SYGVKD. V lost 6 bases and J lost 7; bases outside the gene matches: 10. General observations from the study: Only blood underwent sampling, and tissue repertoires likely differ. Naive subsets tended to show greater estimated richness than memory subsets.

Comment on this clone: The antigen is undetermined.

A CD45RA+ naive subset and a CD45RA-negative memory subset were split from CD4+ cells. Roughly 200 ng DNA, around 30,000 T cell genomes, went into each sorted-subset replicate PCR. The table came from immunoSEQ multiplex PCR; TCRdb's copy has only in-frame clones and leaves some out. The data contain fewer than 2.5 million clones, over 85% of them singletons. The TCR was taken from a man younger than 35 in good health. Some clones in this sample may be carry-over from other donors' samples. The chain employs TRBV10-3 and TRBJ2-7, with 9 bases matching TRBD1. The sample comprised naive CD4+ T cells from PBMCs. Subset defined: CD45RA+ positively selected. The CDR3: CAISLDRTGEEQYF. As DNA, the CDR3 is TGTGCCATCAGCCTCGATAGGACAGGGGAGGAGCAGTACTTC.